This T cell receptor beta chain comes out of a study of blood T cell repertoires in COVID-19. The CDR3 length is 18 residues. V lost 6 bases and J lost 2; bases outside the gene matches: 14. Germline CDR1 LNHDA, CDR2 SQIVND (reference sequence). TCRdb's copy holds only in-frame clones and misses some; the assay was immunoSEQ multiplex PCR. The top ten clones hold 3% to 4% of a sample with around 92,000 clones, 74% of them seen once. The chain joins TRBV19 to TRBJ1-5, with 9 bases identical to TRBD1. The TCR was taken from a man aged 70-80 years with COVID-19, enrolled during active disease. Sequencing was carried out using peripheral blood. The CDR3 loop reads CASSRRPEQGAGNQPQHF. The CDR3 nucleotides are TGTGCCAGTAGCCGACGCCCGGAACAGGGGGCCGGCAATCAGCCCCAGCATTTT.